The present T cell receptor beta chain was sequenced within a study of early T cells in non-severe SARS-CoV-2 infection. Study in general: RNA in bulk from unsorted whole blood was sequenced, and chains were unpaired.

Each single cDNA molecule received a unique molecular identifier. TCRdb used MiXCR to reprocess the 5' RACE reads, holding one entry per CDR3 protein. The table has about 64,000 distinct CDR3 sequences, around 19% seen once; the top ten hold roughly 8.2%. V lost 0 bases, J lost 5 bases, and 7 bases lay in between. Germline assignment: CDR1 MNHEY and CDR2 SMNVEV (reference sequence). The CDR3 is 13 amino acids. The input for sequencing was whole blood, taken at baseline. This sequence joins TRBV27 and TRBJ1-1, with D hard to call. This TCR derives from an adult who was a healthcare worker with PCR-confirmed SARS-CoV-2 infection or an uninfected control (not recorded which). CDR3 coding DNA: TGTGCCAGCAGTTTATCCACGGTTACTGAAGCTTTCTTT. The encoded protein is CASSLSTVTEAFF.